These T cell receptor beta chains were read from a single sample in a study of beta chain features in type 1 diabetes. Profiling relied on immunoSEQ multiplex PCR, and the TCRdb table lists in-frame clones only, not all of them. The sample holds some 700,000 clones; 10% to 15% are singletons and the top ten take around 0.022%. The sample consisted of naive CD4+ T cells from blood. Receptor source: a man between 18 and 35 years old with type 1 diabetes. The CDR3 runs from the conserved cysteine through the conserved F or W.

length | J | V | CDR3
16 | TRBJ2-7 | TRBV9 | CASSVGGTVNSYEQYF
19 | TRBJ1-6 | TRBV18 | CASSPRSANGDSYNSPLHF
14 | TRBJ2-5 | TRBV19 | CASSEGLLGETQYF
16 | TRBJ1-4 | TRBV28 | CASSSLKGTENEKLFF
13 | TRBJ2-7 | TRBV28 | CASSSGQGAKQYF
15 | TRBJ1-2 | TRBV4-1 | CASSQEYLTYYGYTF
15 | TRBJ1-2 | TRBV4-1 | CASSQERLWEAGYTF
13 | TRBJ1-3 | TRBV29-1 | CSGLTGPRNTIYF
12 | TRBJ2-1 | TRBV7-2 | CASSLATSEQFF
14 | TRBJ1-5 | TRBV27 | CASSAQGSNQPQHF
13 | TRBJ2-2 | TRBV29-1 | CSVDRTNTGELFF
13 | TRBJ1-1 | TRBV28 | CASSLGRNTEAFF
15 | TRBJ2-5 | TRBV18 | CASSPRDGGQETQYF
14 | TRBJ2-7 | TRBV27 | CASSRTGPSYEQYF
14 | TRBJ1-6 | TRBV23-1 | CASSQWGTSSPLHF
13 | TRBJ1-5 | TRBV30 | CAWRYGSNQPQHF
14 | TRBJ1-1 | TRBV2 | CASRGDRGNTEAFF
16 | TRBJ1-5 | TRBV19 | CASSIMAGSGNQPQHF
18 | TRBJ1-4 | TRBV5-1 | CATSLFPPGVGTNEKLFF
13 | TRBJ2-7 | TRBV28 | CASSTLSSYEQYF
16 | TRBJ2-3 | TRBV5-8 | CASSAGTAARSDTQYF
13 | TRBJ2-5 | TRBV19 | CASSIAERETQYF
15 | TRBJ2-3 | TRBV28 | CASSLGLANTDTQYF
14 | TRBJ2-4 | TRBV6-5 | CASSRGPGDWIQYF
13 | TRBJ2-2 | TRBV5-1 | CASSPRGPGELFF
14 | TRBJ1-1 | TRBV7-2 | CASSFSPENTEAFF
14 | TRBJ1-5 | TRBV30 | CAWSQGQVNQPQHF
14 | TRBJ1-5 | TRBV30 | CAWSVTGHHQPQHF
15 | TRBJ2-2 | TRBV9 | CASSPSGGFSGELFF
19 | TRBJ1-3 | TRBV4-1 | CASSLDRGQMVGSGNTIYF
15 | TRBJ2-2 | TRBV9 | CASTREGAGTGELFF
13 | TRBJ2-1 | TRBV5-1 | CASSPGAGNEQFF
13 | TRBJ2-5 | TRBV19 | CASKEGSQETQYF
14 | TRBJ2-7 | TRBV9 | CASSVGDRNYEQYF
15 | TRBJ1-1 | TRBV13 | CASSNSGSLNTEAFF
15 | TRBJ2-3 | TRBV5-1 | CASSPRGPGADTQYF
16 | TRBJ2-6 | TRBV11-1 | CASSLPGTSGANVLTF
14 | TRBJ2-7 | TRBV10-3 | CAISESPGEYEQYF
16 | TRBJ2-3 | TRBV5-6 | CASSSRDRSITDTQYF
13 | TRBJ2-7 | TRBV28 | CASRGTGPGTEYF
18 | TRBJ2-3 | TRBV15 | CATSRPTSGGWSTDTQYF
12 | TRBJ2-1 | TRBV14 | CASSQARVEQFF
14 | TRBJ2-7 | TRBV7-9 | CASSYRGSSYEQYF
16 | TRBJ1-2 | TRBV6-1 | CASSEARADPRYGYTF
14 | TRBJ2-5 | TRBV4-1 | CASSRDRAQETQYF
13 | TRBJ2-1 | TRBV5-1 | CASRESSYNEQFF